This passage covers 13 T cell receptor beta chains from one sample sequenced in a study of T cell changes during pregnancy in multiple sclerosis. Sequencing used immunoSEQ multiplex PCR; TCRdb keeps in-frame clones, though not all of them. The sample holds tens of thousands of clones, about 90% seen once. This sample comprised CD4+ T cells from peripheral blood mononuclear cells, obtained in the first trimester of pregnancy. The receptors were sampled from a female donor with multiple sclerosis, enrolled in a pregnancy study.

V is TRBV2 and J is TRBJ2-5; D possibly corresponds to TRBD2 (5 bases). V gave up 0 bases and J gave up 5 bases, with 10 bases separating them. In germline, CDR1 is SNHLY, CDR2 FYNNEI. The CDR3 has 14 residues. The CDR3 protein is CASSEALPGETQYF. The CDR3 bases are TGTGCCAGCAGTGAAGCGCTCCCGGGGGAGACCCAGTACTTC.

This clone came up once. The rearrangement links TRBV9 to TRBJ2-3; unclear D gene. Germline V gene sequence: CDR1 SGDLS, CDR2 YYNGEE. Between the trimmed V and J ends, which lost 1 base and 2 bases, there was a span of 11 bases. CDR3 length: 15 residues. The CDR3, as DNA: TGTGCCAGCAGCGTATCTGTGCAGTTCACAGATACGCAGTATTTT. Translated, it gives CASSVSVQFTDTQYF.

The V call is TRBV6-5, the J call TRBJ1-2, with TRBD1 identical over 7 bases. Germline CDR1 reads MNHEY; CDR2 reads SVGAGI. The CDR3 length is 13 residues. With V trimmed by 6 bases and J by 7 bases, 8 bases remained unmatched. Written as DNA, the CDR3 is TGTGCCAGCAGCCTACAGGGGAAAGGTGGCTACACCTTC. Its protein is CASSLQGKGGYTF.

In its sample, this clone was seen a few times. The rearrangement links TRBV30 to TRBJ1-4, with D possibly being TRBD1 (6 bases). Germline assignment: CDR1 GTSNPN and CDR2 SVGIG (reference sequence). Between the trimmed V and J ends, which lost 2 bases and 3 bases, there was a span of 13 bases. The CDR3 is 15 amino acids. The CDR3 DNA reads as TGTGCCTGGAGTATGGACAGTAAAGCTAATGAAAAACTGTTTTTT. The encoded protein is CAWSMDSKANEKLFF.

V and J are TRBV7-2 and TRBJ1-1; possibly TRBD1 for D (5 bases). V gave up 3 bases and J gave up 3 bases, with 23 bases separating them. Germline CDR1 SGHTA, CDR2 FQGNSA. The CDR3 runs to 18 residues. CDR3 in amino acids: CASSLNRGRGVTDTEAFF. The CDR3 DNA is TGTGCCAGCAGCTTGAATCGTGGAAGGGGCGTTACGGACACTGAAGCTTTCTTT.

The J gene is TRBJ2-7, the V gene TRBV18; D is possibly TRBD1 (6 bases). CDR3 size: 18 residues. Trimming took 0 bases from V and 0 from J, leaving 18 bases between them. The germline V gene encodes CDR1 KGHSH and CDR2 LQKENI. The CDR3 loop reads CASSPPWVKTGPSYEQYF. CDR3 coding DNA: TGTGCCAGCTCACCACCGTGGGTTAAGACAGGACCCTCCTACGAGCAGTACTTC. Full variable domain (outside the CDR3, taken from reference TRBV18 and TRBJ2-7): NAGVMQNPRHLVRRRGQEARLRCSPMKGHSHVYWYRQLPEEGLKFMVYLQKENIIDESGMPKERFSAEFPKEGPSILRIQQVVRGDSAAYFCASSPPWVKTGPSYEQYFGPGTRLTVT.

The chain has TRBV11-2 and TRBJ1-2, with unresolved D. This CDR3 has 12 residues. The germline V gene has CDR1 SGHAT and CDR2 FQNNGV. The V end lost 3 bases, the J end lost 8 bases, and 10 bases lay between the germline ends. The CDR3 coding sequence is TGTGCCAGCAGCTTTCGCCGGGAGGGCTACACCTTC. Translation gives CASSFRREGYTF.

V and J are TRBV19 and TRBJ1-5; 8 bases map to TRBD1. Germline V lookup: CDR1 LNHDA, CDR2 SQIVND (reference sequence). CDR3 length: 15 residues. The V and J ends lost 6 bases and 3 bases, in that order; junction bases with no gene match: 7. CDR3 protein: CASRWTGSFNQPQHF. Written as DNA, the CDR3 is TGTGCCAGTAGATGGACAGGGAGCTTCAATCAGCCCCAGCATTTT. The entire variable domain, with the rest obtained from reference TRBV19 and TRBJ1-5, is as follows: DGGITQSPKYLFRKEGQNVTLSCEQNLNHDAMYWYRQDPGQGLRLIYYSQIVNDFQKGDIAEGYSVSREKKESFPLTVTSAQKNPTAFYLCASRWTGSFNQPQHFGDGTRLSIL.

The V call is TRBV19, the J call TRBJ1-1; maybe TRBD1 (5 bases). The V end lost 7 bases, the J end lost 1 base, and 13 bases lay between the germline ends. Germline loops: CDR1 LNHDA, CDR2 SQIVND (reference sequence). The length of the CDR3 is 14 residues. The CDR3 sequence is CASTERQSNTEAFF. CDR3 coding DNA: TGTGCCAGTACCGAAAGACAGTCGAACACTGAAGCTTTCTTT.

In DNA form, the CDR3 reads TGTGCCAGCAGCTTAGGACTTAACACAGATACGCAGTATTTT. Its protein is CASSLGLNTDTQYF. The chain uses TRBV7-2 and TRBJ2-3; D uncertain. V gave up 1 base and J gave up 2 bases, with 7 bases separating them. This CDR3 is 14 amino acids long. In germline, CDR1 is SGHTA, CDR2 FQGNSA.

The CDR3 is CASSPGGTGANVLTF. The CDR3 DNA follows: TGTGCCAGCAGCCCTGGGGGCACCGGGGCCAACGTCCTGACTTTC. The chain joins TRBV7-8 to TRBJ2-6; possibly TRBD1 for D (6 bases). Germline V gene data show CDR1 as SGHVS and CDR2 as FQNEAQ. V dropped 5 bases and J dropped 4 bases, with 12 bases sitting between them. CDR3 length equals 15 residues.

This chain connects TRBV18 to TRBJ1-3, with D unresolved. The germline gives CDR1 KGHSH, CDR2 LQKENI. The CDR3 contains 12 residues. V shed 10 bases and J shed 4 bases, with 11 bases lying between them. The DNA for the CDR3 is TGTGCCACCATCGCACAGGGAAACACCATATATTTT. Its protein is CATIAQGNTIYF.

The chain carries TRBV19 and TRBJ1-6; 7 nucleotides align to TRBD1. The CDR3 covers 14 residues. The germline CDR1 and CDR2 sequences are LNHDA and SQIVND (reference sequence). Trimming removed 9 bases from V and 10 bases from J; junction bases left unmatched: 12. The CDR3 DNA reads TGTGCCAGCAGACAGACAGGGTGGACATCACCCCTCCACTTT. Its protein is CASRQTGWTSPLHF.